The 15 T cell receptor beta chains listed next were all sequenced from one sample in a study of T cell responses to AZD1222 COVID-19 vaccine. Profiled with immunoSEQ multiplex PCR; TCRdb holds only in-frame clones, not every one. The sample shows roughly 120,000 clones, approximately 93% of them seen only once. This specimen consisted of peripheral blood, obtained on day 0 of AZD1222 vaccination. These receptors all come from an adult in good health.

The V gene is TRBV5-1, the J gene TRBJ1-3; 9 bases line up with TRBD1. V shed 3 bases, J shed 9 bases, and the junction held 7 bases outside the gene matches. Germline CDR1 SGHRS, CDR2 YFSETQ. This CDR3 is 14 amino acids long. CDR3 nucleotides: TGCGCCAGCAGCTGGACAGGGGAATGGGGCACCATATATTTT. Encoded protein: CASSWTGEWGTIYF.

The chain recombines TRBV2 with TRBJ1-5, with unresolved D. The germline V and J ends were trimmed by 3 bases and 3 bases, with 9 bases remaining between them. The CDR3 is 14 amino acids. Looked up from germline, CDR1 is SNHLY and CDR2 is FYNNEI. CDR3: CASSESLFNQPQHF. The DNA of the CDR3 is TGTGCCAGCAGTGAGTCCCTTTTCAATCAGCCCCAGCATTTT.

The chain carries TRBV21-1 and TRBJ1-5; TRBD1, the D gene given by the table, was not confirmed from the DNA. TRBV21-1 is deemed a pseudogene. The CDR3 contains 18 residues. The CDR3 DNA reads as TGTGCCAGCAGCTCCCCCGGGACAGGGGAGAATGGCAATCAGCCCCAGCATTTT. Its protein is CASSSPGTGENGNQPQHF.

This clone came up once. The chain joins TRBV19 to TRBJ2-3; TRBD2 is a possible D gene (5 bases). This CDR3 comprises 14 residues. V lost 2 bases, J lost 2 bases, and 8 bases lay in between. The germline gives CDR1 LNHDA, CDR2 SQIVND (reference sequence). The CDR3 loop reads CASSINLATDTQYF. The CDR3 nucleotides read TGTGCCAGTAGTATAAACCTAGCCACAGATACGCAGTATTTT.

CDR3 DNA sequence: TGTGCCCTCACAGGGTATCACTTCACCGGGACCTACGAGCAGTACTTC. Its translation: CALTGYHFTGTYEQYF. The V gene is TRBV24-1, the J gene TRBJ2-7; tentatively, D is TRBD1 (6 bases). Germline V lookup: CDR1 KGHDR, CDR2 SFDVKD. The CDR3 is made up of 16 amino acids. Trimming removed 12 bases from V and 2 bases from J, with 25 bases in between.

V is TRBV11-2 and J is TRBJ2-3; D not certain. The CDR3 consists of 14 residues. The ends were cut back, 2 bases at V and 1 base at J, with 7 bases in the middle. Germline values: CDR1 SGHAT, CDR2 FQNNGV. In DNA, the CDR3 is TGTGCCAGCAGCTTAATCCCCGGCACAGATACGCAGTATTTT. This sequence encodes CASSLIPGTDTQYF.

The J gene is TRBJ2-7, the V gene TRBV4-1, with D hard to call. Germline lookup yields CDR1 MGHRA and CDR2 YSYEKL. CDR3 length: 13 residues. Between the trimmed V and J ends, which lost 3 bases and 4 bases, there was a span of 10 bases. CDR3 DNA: TGCGCCAGCAGCCAGGGTTCCTTGTACGAGCAGTACTTC. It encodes CASSQGSLYEQYF.

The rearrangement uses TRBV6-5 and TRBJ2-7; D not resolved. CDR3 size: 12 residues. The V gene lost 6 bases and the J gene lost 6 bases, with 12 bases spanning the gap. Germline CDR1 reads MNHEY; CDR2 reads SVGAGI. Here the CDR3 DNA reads TGTGCCAGCAGGGGTGTTGCCAGCGAGCAGTACTTC. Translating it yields CASRGVASEQYF.

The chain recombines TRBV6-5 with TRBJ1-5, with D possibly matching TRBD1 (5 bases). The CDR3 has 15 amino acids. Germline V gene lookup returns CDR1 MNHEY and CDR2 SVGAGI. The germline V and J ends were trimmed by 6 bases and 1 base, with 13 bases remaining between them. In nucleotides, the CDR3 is TGTGCCAGCAGGACCACAGGAACCAGCAATCAGCCCCAGCATTTT. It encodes CASRTTGTSNQPQHF.

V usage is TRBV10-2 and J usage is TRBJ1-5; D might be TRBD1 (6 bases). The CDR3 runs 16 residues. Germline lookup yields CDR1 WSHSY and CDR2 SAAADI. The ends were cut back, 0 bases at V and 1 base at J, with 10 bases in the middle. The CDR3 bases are TGCGCCAGCAGTGAGTCCGGGGGCGGCAGCAATCAGCCCCAGCATTTT. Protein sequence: CASSESGGGSNQPQHF.

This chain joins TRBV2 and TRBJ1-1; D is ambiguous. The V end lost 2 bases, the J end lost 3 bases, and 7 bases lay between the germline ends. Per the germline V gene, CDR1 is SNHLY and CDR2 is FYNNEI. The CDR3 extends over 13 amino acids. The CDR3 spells CASSEWEYTEAFF. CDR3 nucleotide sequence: TGTGCCAGCAGTGAATGGGAATACACTGAAGCTTTCTTT.

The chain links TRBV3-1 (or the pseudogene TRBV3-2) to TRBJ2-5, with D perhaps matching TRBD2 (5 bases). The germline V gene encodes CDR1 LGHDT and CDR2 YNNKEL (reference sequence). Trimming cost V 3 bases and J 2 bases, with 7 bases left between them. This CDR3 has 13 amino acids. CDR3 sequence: CASSHGEQETQYF. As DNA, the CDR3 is TGTGCCAGCAGCCACGGGGAGCAAGAGACCCAGTACTTC.

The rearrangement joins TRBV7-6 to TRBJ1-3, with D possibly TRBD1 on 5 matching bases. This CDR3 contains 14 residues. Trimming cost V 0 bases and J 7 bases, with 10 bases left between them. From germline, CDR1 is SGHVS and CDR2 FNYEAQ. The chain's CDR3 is CASSLATSGNTIYF. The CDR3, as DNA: TGTGCCAGCAGCTTAGCGACGTCAGGGAACACCATATATTTT.

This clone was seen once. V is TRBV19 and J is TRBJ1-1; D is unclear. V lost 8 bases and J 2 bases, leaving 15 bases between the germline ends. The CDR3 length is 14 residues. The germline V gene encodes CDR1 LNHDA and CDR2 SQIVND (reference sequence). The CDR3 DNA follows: TGTGCCAGTGACGCTGGCTGGACTAACACTGAAGCTTTCTTT. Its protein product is CASDAGWTNTEAFF.

In nucleotides, the CDR3 is TGTGCCAGCAGTATACTGTCCCGGTCGGGCACTGAAGCTTTCTTT. This gives the protein CASSILSRSGTEAFF. J is TRBJ1-1 and V is TRBV6-5; D not certain. This CDR3 comprises 15 residues. The V end lost 5 bases, the J end lost 4 bases, and 17 bases lay between the germline ends. Germline V gene lookup returns CDR1 MNHEY and CDR2 SVGAGI.